This entry lists 20 T cell receptor beta chains sequenced from one sample in a study of identical twins. MiXCR was run by TCRdb on the 5' RACE reads, yielding one entry per CDR3 protein. Among a few hundred thousand distinct CDR3 sequences listed, under 8.5% were seen once. This sample also belongs to another study, concerning T cells expressing NK-cell markers.

Source material: CD8+ T cells sorted from blood. Receptors were obtained from a woman under 30 in good health.

This clonotype was observed a handful of times. V usage is TRBV3-1 and J usage is TRBJ2-2; D gene unclear. CDR1 LGHDT and CDR2 YNNKEL come from the germline V gene (reference sequence). V lost 3 bases and J lost 4, with 12 bases in between. The CDR3 loop spans 15 amino acids. The CDR3 spells CASSHIARGTGELFF. DNA for the CDR3: TGTGCCAGCAGCCATATCGCACGAGGCACCGGGGAGCTGTTTTTT.

This clonotype has only a few counts. The chain combines TRBV10-3 with TRBJ2-2; 8 bases are a match to TRBD2. The ends lost 3 bases at V and 2 bases at J; junction bases unmatched: 5. Per germline, CDR1 ENHRY and CDR2 SYGVKD. The CDR3 consists of 16 residues. CDR3 bases: TGTGCCATCAGTGATACGGGGGGGCCCAACACCGGGGAGCTGTTTTTT. Residues: CAISDTGGPNTGELFF.

CDR3 sequence (DNA): TGTGCCAGCAGTGAAGGGACAGACCCCAATGAGCAGTTCTTC. Translated: CASSEGTDPNEQFF. The chain links TRBV2 to TRBJ2-1, with D tentatively TRBD1 (6 bases). The germline V gene has CDR1 SNHLY and CDR2 FYNNEI. The CDR3 length is 14 residues. V dropped 1 base and J dropped 6 bases, with 10 bases sitting between them.

This clonotype was seen only a few times. At one end, the junction sequence differs from germline, possibly due to a read error. CDR3 DNA: TGCGCCAGCAGCCCCTTAGCGGGGGGACCGATCTTC. Translating gives CASSPLAGGPIF. The V and J genes are TRBV4-1 and TRBJ2-1, with TRBD2 matching over 10 bases. Germline values: CDR1 MGHRA, CDR2 YSYEKL. This CDR3 comprises 12 residues.

In its sample, this clonotype was seen many times. The chain links TRBV28 to TRBJ2-6, with TRBD1 identical over 9 bases. This CDR3 comprises 18 residues. The V gene end was trimmed by 6 bases and the J gene end by 0 bases; junction bases not matched to a gene: 9. Germline values: CDR1 MDHEN, CDR2 SYDVKM. This CDR3 reads CASSPAGTGLSGANVLTF. For the CDR3, the DNA is TGTGCCAGCAGCCCCGCCGGGACAGGGCTCTCTGGGGCCAACGTCCTGACTTTC.

The chain couples TRBV7-3 to TRBJ1-6; possibly TRBD1 for D (6 bases). The germline V gene encodes CDR1 SGHTA and CDR2 FQGTGA. V lost 8 bases to trimming and J lost 7 bases, with 15 bases between them. CDR3 length equals 14 residues. The CDR3 coding sequence is TGTGCCAGCTGGGGGGGCCTGGGGAATTCACCCCTCCACTTT. This sequence encodes CASWGGLGNSPLHF.

This clonotype has a handful of counts. The chain carries TRBV24-1 and TRBJ2-2; the D gene is possibly TRBD1 (6 bases). The CDR3 is 15 residues long. Between the trimmed V and J ends, which lost 4 bases and 4 bases, there was a span of 12 bases. Germline assignment: CDR1 KGHDR and CDR2 SFDVKD. CDR3 sequence reads: CATSERGHRTGELFF. The CDR3 DNA is TGTGCCACCAGTGAACGGGGACACCGCACCGGGGAGCTGTTTTTT.

J is TRBJ2-1 and V is TRBV7-8, with TRBD2 identical over 8 bases. CDR1 is SGHVS, CDR2 FQNEAQ, per germline. V was clipped by 5 bases and J by 7 bases; unmatched bases: 19. CDR3 length equals 18 residues. The DNA of the CDR3 is TGTGCCAGCAGCCCGGGTAGAAGCCGGGGGGGTTCGGGGAATGAGCAGTTCTTC. Translating gives CASSPGRSRGGSGNEQFF.

At least ten counts were recorded for this clonotype. This sequence joins TRBV9 and TRBJ1-1; 8 positions agree with TRBD1. Looked up from germline, CDR1 is SGDLS and CDR2 is YYNGEE. The V gene end was trimmed by 4 bases and the J gene end by 3 bases; junction bases not matched to a gene: 11. There are 16 residues in the CDR3. In DNA form, the CDR3 reads TGTGCCAGCAGCAAACGGACAGGGAATAGGGACACTGAAGCTTTCTTT. Its translation is CASSKRTGNRDTEAFF.

Ten or more counts support this clonotype. The chain carries TRBV5-1 and TRBJ2-1; TRBD1 matches 8 bases. The CDR3 runs to 14 residues. Germline V gives CDR1 SGHRS, CDR2 YFSETQ. J lost 4 bases, V lost 3 bases, and 3 bases had no gene match. The chain's CDR3 is CASSSDREYNEQFF. For the CDR3, the DNA is TGCGCCAGCAGCTCGGACAGGGAATACAATGAGCAGTTCTTC.

Ten or more counts support this clonotype. CDR3 sequence: CASSSWTSGGPYNEQFF. CDR3 sequence (DNA): TGTGCCAGCAGCTCATGGACTAGCGGGGGCCCCTACAATGAGCAGTTCTTC. The chain carries TRBV7-9 and TRBJ2-1; 13 nucleotides line up with TRBD2. Germline CDR1 SEHNR, CDR2 FQNEAQ (reference sequence). The CDR3 totals 17 residues. Unmatched junction bases numbered 5, after V lost 4 bases and J lost 2 bases.

The table lists this clonotype with many counts. This chain uses TRBV4-1 with TRBJ1-1; 10 positions match TRBD1. V gave up 1 base and J gave up 1 base; unmatched junction bases: 12. Germline V CDR1 and CDR2: MGHRA, YSYEKL. This CDR3 spans 19 amino acids. The CDR3 protein is CASSQGKPGQGFRNTEAFF. The CDR3 DNA is TGCGCCAGCAGCCAAGGTAAACCGGGACAGGGGTTTCGGAACACTGAAGCTTTCTTT.

This clonotype was seen a handful of times. J is TRBJ1-1 and V is TRBV30, with 10 bases lining up with TRBD1. CDR3 length: 14 amino acids. V was pared by 2 bases and J by 3 bases, with 3 bases of the junction left unmatched. CDR1 and CDR2 (germline): GTSNPN, SVGIG (reference sequence). The CDR3 loop is CAWSPGTGDTEAFF. The CDR3 DNA reads TGTGCCTGGAGTCCCGGGACAGGGGACACTGAAGCTTTCTTT.

This clonotype has just a few counts. The gene calls are TRBV6-6 and TRBJ1-5; no clear D gene. The CDR3 loop spans 12 amino acids. Germline CDR1 and CDR2: MNHNY and SVGAGI (reference sequence). Deletions cut 2 bases from V and 11 bases from J, with 10 bases between. The CDR3, as DNA: TGTGCCAGCAGTTACCCCCAGGAGGCCCAGCATTTT. Translating it yields CASSYPQEAQHF.

The table lists this clonotype with many counts. The chain links TRBV20-1 to TRBJ2-3, with a possible D match to TRBD2 (6 bases). Deletions cut 0 bases from V and 2 bases from J, with 18 bases between. Germline values: CDR1 DFQATT, CDR2 SNEGSKA (reference sequence). This CDR3 contains 17 residues. The CDR3 nucleotides are TGCAGTGCTAGAGATTTTTACGGGGGAGCGGTCACAGATACGCAGTATTTT. Translation: CSARDFYGGAVTDTQYF.

This clonotype was recorded many times. The genes are TRBV5-1 and TRBJ2-3; D perhaps matches TRBD1 (6 bases). Trimming shortened V by 4 bases and J by 4 bases, and 10 bases separated the two germline ends. The CDR3 is made up of 13 amino acids. CDR1 SGHRS and CDR2 YFSETQ come from the germline V gene. The CDR3 loop reads CASSVRTADTQYF. In DNA, the CDR3 is TGCGCCAGCAGCGTCAGGACAGCAGATACGCAGTATTTT.

This clonotype occurred many times. The chain links TRBV10-3 to TRBJ2-3; TRBD1 aligns across 8 bases. The CDR3 covers 13 residues. V trimming: 9 bases; J trimming: 3 bases; junction bases outside the gene matches: 5. The germline V gene encodes CDR1 ENHRY and CDR2 SYGVKD. CDR3 sequence: CAIWTGKTDTQYF. In DNA, the CDR3 is TGTGCCATATGGACAGGGAAGACAGATACGCAGTATTTT.

Ten or more counts support this clonotype. The chain links TRBV30 to TRBJ2-7; TRBD2 aligns across 9 bases. V trimming: 0 bases; J trimming: 5 bases; junction bases outside the gene matches: 2. There are 13 residues in the CDR3. Per the germline V gene, CDR1 is GTSNPN and CDR2 is SVGIG (reference sequence). The CDR3 DNA reads TGTGCCTGGAGTGTTAGCGGGAGCCACGAGCAGTACTTC. Translated, it gives CAWSVSGSHEQYF.

The DNA of the CDR3 is TGTGCCAGCAGGCCTAGGACTAGCGGGGGCCCCCAAGAGACCCAGTACTTC. Encoded protein: CASRPRTSGGPQETQYF. The rearrangement joins TRBV6-1 to TRBJ2-5; 13 bases align to TRBD2. Germline V lookup: CDR1 MNHNS, CDR2 SASEGT. The CDR3 sequence is 17 residues long. Trimming cost V 6 bases and J 1 base; bases outside gene matches: 8.

A few counts support this clonotype. This chain uses TRBV20-1 with TRBJ2-1; D perhaps matches TRBD2 (6 bases). The V end was cut by 6 bases, the J end by 3 bases, with 12 bases between. Germline loops: CDR1 DFQATT, CDR2 SNEGSKA (reference sequence). CDR3 length equals 13 residues. The CDR3 coding sequence is TGCAGTGCAAAGCGGGCCTACTACAATGAGCAGTTCTTC. It translates to CSAKRAYYNEQFF.